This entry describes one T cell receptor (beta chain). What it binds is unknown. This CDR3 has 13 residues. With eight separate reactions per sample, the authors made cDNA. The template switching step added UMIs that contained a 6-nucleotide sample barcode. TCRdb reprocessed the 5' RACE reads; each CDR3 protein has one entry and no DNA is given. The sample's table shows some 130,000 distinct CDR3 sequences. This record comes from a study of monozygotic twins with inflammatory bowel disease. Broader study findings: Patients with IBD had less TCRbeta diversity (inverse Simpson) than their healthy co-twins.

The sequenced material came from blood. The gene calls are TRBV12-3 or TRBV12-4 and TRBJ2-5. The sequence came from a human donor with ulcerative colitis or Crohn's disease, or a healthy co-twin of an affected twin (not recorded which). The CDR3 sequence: CASSLAGETAQYF.